In its sample, the clone carrying this TCR beta chain was seen a few times. Its antigen is unknown. This sample was included in a study of cytomegalovirus exposure and HLA in healthy donors. Study conclusions and caveats: Fewer N-insertions (relative to the approximately 670-donor mean) were reportedly seen in an Asian-associated ancestry cluster in a later analysis.

This CDR3 is 20 amino acids long. The PCR ran on 60 Vbeta and 13 Jbeta primers. Sequencing used immunoSEQ multiplex PCR; TCRdb keeps in-frame clones, though not all of them. The data show roughly 150,000 clones, 55% to 70% seen once. The chain joins TRBV1 to TRBJ1-2; the DNA was not used to check the table's D call, TRBD1. TRBV1 is a pseudogene locus. The sequencing sample was made of PBMCs. The receptor was derived from a woman aged 25-40 years in good health and CMV-seropositive. CDR3 coding DNA: TGCACCAGCAGCCAAGAAATGACAGGGGGCGGATTTTTCTGTTACTATGGCTACACCTTC. Residues: CTSSQEMTGGGFFCYYGYTF.